This T cell receptor (beta chain) is from a study of blood T cells in healthy people across ages. Investigators took roughly 10 milliliters of peripheral blood from every donor. Trimming at V came to 5 bases and at J to 1 base, leaving 5 bases not matched to a gene. The CDR3 is 15 residues long. Germline CDR1 MDHEN, CDR2 SYDVKM. A second PCR, run for roughly 6 to 11 cycles, used a sample-barcoded 5' primer plus a J-beta primer mix. TCRdb re-derived calls from the 5' RACE reads in MiXCR, one entry per CDR3 protein. Of some 860,000 distinct CDR3 sequences listed, approximately 60% are singletons. Concerning this clonotype itself: What it binds is unknown.

Study results and limitations: Strongly correlated with naive T cell percentage was TCR beta diversity.

The chain uses TRBV28 and TRBJ1-1; 9 nucleotides agree with TRBD1. The clonotype originates from a man in his forties or fifties in good health. Sequencing used blood. This CDR3 is CASSGGQGWNTEAFF. As DNA, the CDR3 is TGTGCCAGCAGTGGGGGACAGGGTTGGAACACTGAAGCTTTCTTT.